This T cell receptor beta chain was captured by sequencing in a study of CD8+CD57+ T cells in acquired aplastic anemia. Across the study: Quantities of DNA derived from sorted CD4+ and CD8+ cells averaged roughly 3 ug.

This clonotype was observed many times. Its target is unknown. Sequencing was done on patients that had shown CD8+CD57+ cell expansion by flow cytometry. Patients uniformly had severe acquired aplastic anemia. Patients were therapy-naive when their blood was sampled. The CDR3 sequence is 14 residues long. Germline V CDR1 and CDR2: ENHRY, SYGVKD. Trimming took 11 bases from V and 2 from J; bases not matched to a gene: 9. Whole-study findings and limits: There were 25 to 30 CD8+ CDR3 sequences that occurred in both patients and controls.

Using genomic DNA as the template, TCR beta VDJ and CDR3 profiling was carried out. TCRdb used MiXCR to reprocess the reads, holding one entry per CDR3 protein. The sample yields around 500,000 distinct CDR3 sequences, less than 35% seen once. The chain has TRBV10-3 and TRBJ1-3; 7 bases agree with TRBD1. This TCR derives from a human donor with aplastic anemia. The source material was sorted CD4+, CD8+, or CD8+CD57+ T cells (not recorded which) from PBMCs. CDR3: CAVRPGTAGNTIYF. The CDR3 region has the DNA TGTGCCGTACGCCCCGGGACAGCTGGAAACACCATATATTTT.